The 28 T cell receptor beta chains reported below all come from one sample, sequenced in a study of breast tumors, draining lymph nodes, adjacent tissues. MiXCR, run by TCRdb on the multiplex PCR reads, gives a single entry per CDR3 protein. The sample lists 270,000 or so distinct CDR3 sequences, 30% occurring once. Samples came from axillary lymph nodes draining the breast cancer. What was sequenced was axillary lymph node tissue. The receptor set was obtained from a female donor with breast cancer. Some clones in this sample may be carry-over from other donors' samples.

V gene TRBV27 combines with J gene TRBJ1-5; TRBD1 agrees at 7 bases. The CDR3 spans 13 residues. V trimming: 2 bases; J trimming: 11 bases; junction bases outside the gene matches: 6. The germline gives CDR1 MNHEY, CDR2 SMNVEV (reference sequence). The chain's CDR3 is CASSLTVRGAQHF. CDR3 DNA: TGTGCCAGCAGTTTAACGGTCAGGGGGGCCCAGCATTTT.

The rearrangement uses TRBV30 and TRBJ1-2; maybe TRBD1 (5 bases). The germline gives CDR1 GTSNPN, CDR2 SVGIG (reference sequence). V lost 7 bases and J 13 bases, leaving 25 bases between the germline ends. The CDR3 spans 13 residues. CDR3 coding DNA: TGTGCCTCGTCCCGCCGGGACGGGGACCATGGCACCTTC. Protein product: CASSRRDGDHGTF.

This clonotype occurred many times. The V call is TRBV29-1, the J call TRBJ2-1, with a tentative D call TRBD1 (6 bases). CDR1 and CDR2 from the germline V gene are SQVTM and ANQGSEA. Between the trimmed V and J ends, which lost 4 bases and 11 bases, there was a span of 12 bases. CDR3 length: 11 residues. DNA for the CDR3: TGCAGCGTTGTCTTGGGGACACAGCAGTTCTTC. Amino acids: CSVVLGTQQFF.

This clonotype has just a few counts. The chain recombines TRBV3-1 with TRBJ2-5; TRBD2 aligns across 8 bases. The length of the CDR3 is 15 residues. Germline V CDR1 and CDR2: LGHDT, YNNKEL (reference sequence). The V gene end was trimmed by 1 base and the J gene end by 2 bases; junction bases not matched to a gene: 3. The CDR3 protein is CASSQGAGGQETQYF. CDR3 in DNA: TGTGCCAGCAGCCAAGGGGCGGGAGGTCAAGAGACCCAGTACTTC.

This clonotype was seen a handful of times. The chain uses TRBV30 and TRBJ2-7, with TRBD1 matching 9 bases. CDR3 size: 16 residues. V lost 0 bases and J lost 4; bases outside the gene matches: 10. Germline CDR1 GTSNPN, CDR2 SVGIG (reference sequence). DNA of the CDR3: TGTGCCTGGAGTGTACGGGGGACAGGGACTTGGTACGAGCAGTACTTC. Protein sequence: CAWSVRGTGTWYEQYF.

This clonotype was counted at least ten times. The gene calls are TRBV29-1 and TRBJ1-5; D perhaps matches TRBD1 (6 bases). The germline V gene encodes CDR1 SQVTM and CDR2 ANQGSEA. The CDR3 sequence is 12 residues long. V lost 4 bases and J lost 5, with 9 bases in between. CDR3 nucleotides: TGCAGCGTTGGGGCAGGGGATCAGCCCCAGCATTTT. The encoded protein is CSVGAGDQPQHF.

This clonotype was found a few times. This chain connects TRBV19 to TRBJ2-7; a possible D gene is TRBD2 (5 bases). The CDR3 contains 14 residues. Germline lookup yields CDR1 LNHDA and CDR2 SQIVND (reference sequence). V was trimmed by 6 bases and J by 4 bases, leaving 16 bases between them. The CDR3 region is CASRGTPTGYEQYF. The CDR3 DNA is TGTGCCAGTAGAGGTACACCGACGGGGTACGAGCAGTACTTC.

This clonotype was counted at least ten times. This sequence joins TRBV6-5 and TRBJ1-2; no reliable D call. The germline V gene has CDR1 MNHEY and CDR2 SVGAGI. The length of the CDR3 is 14 residues. Trimming removed 2 bases from V and 7 bases from J, with 14 bases in between. The CDR3 spells CASSYGGKRVGYTF. The CDR3 DNA sequence: TGTGCCAGCAGTTACGGTGGCAAGAGGGTTGGCTACACCTTC.

The chain combines TRBV6-1 with TRBJ1-2; 9 bases agree with TRBD1. CDR3 size: 14 residues. V lost 8 bases and J lost 1; bases outside the gene matches: 5. Looked up from germline, CDR1 is MNHNS and CDR2 is SASEGT. Written as DNA, the CDR3 is TGTGCCAGCCTCCGGGACAGGGTTAACTATGGCTACACCTTC. Protein product: CASLRDRVNYGYTF.

As concerns this clonotype: This may be a read error, as it is one base from a much larger clone. The J gene is TRBJ1-4, the V gene TRBV28; 7 bases match TRBD1. The CDR3 is 14 amino acids. Germline CDR1 reads MDHEN; CDR2 reads SYDVKM. The CDR3 DNA reads TGTGCCAGCAGTTTAGTAGGGGGCGCAGGAAAACTGCTTTTT. It encodes CASSLVGGAGKLLF.

This clonotype was found once. A much larger clone is a single base away; this may be a read error. V gene TRBV3-1 combines with J gene TRBJ1-6; D gene ambiguous. V was trimmed by 3 bases and J by 6 bases, leaving 12 bases between them. Germline-derived CDR1 and CDR2 are LGHDT and YNNKEL (reference sequence). There are 15 residues in the CDR3. CDR3 sequence: CASSQIAGVNSPLHF. DNA for the CDR3: TGTGCCAGCAGCCAGATAGCAGGAGTTAATTCACCCCTCCACTTT.

The V gene is TRBV11-3, the J gene TRBJ1-1; TRBD1 is a possible D gene (6 bases). The CDR3 length is 13 residues. CDR1 is SGHNT and CDR2 is YENEEA in the germline V gene. Trimming removed 7 bases at V and 7 bases at J, with 16 bases between. The CDR3 sequence is CASTRSVTGEAFF. CDR3 DNA sequence: TGTGCCAGCACCCGAAGCGTGACAGGTGAAGCTTTCTTT.

This clonotype was detected many times. The V and J genes are TRBV19 and TRBJ1-2, with D perhaps TRBD1 (6 bases). CDR1 and CDR2 from the germline V gene are LNHDA and SQIVND (reference sequence). V was pared by 4 bases and J by 8 bases, with 17 bases between. The CDR3 loop spans 14 amino acids. The CDR3 DNA follows: TGTGCCAGTAGTACCTCGGGGGCGCAAGGCGGCTACACCTTC. This encodes CASSTSGAQGGYTF.

The chain is built from TRBV11-2 and TRBJ2-7; TRBD2 is a possible D gene (7 bases). The CDR3 sequence is 19 residues long. The germline V and J ends were trimmed by 8 bases and 2 bases, with 31 bases remaining between them. Germline V gene data show CDR1 as SGHAT and CDR2 as FQNNGV. The CDR3 loop reads CASGPAKWAPGGFTYEQYF. DNA of the CDR3: TGTGCCAGCGGCCCAGCGAAATGGGCCCCGGGGGGCTTTACCTACGAGCAGTACTTC.

This clonotype was seen repeatedly, ten times or more. The gene calls are TRBV14 and TRBJ2-2; D is uncertain. V dropped 4 bases and J dropped 6 bases, with 12 bases sitting between them. The CDR3 length is 14 residues. The germline V gene has CDR1 SGHDN and CDR2 FVKESK. Here the CDR3 DNA reads TGTGCCAGCAGCCCTCGTGGGGATGCCGGGGAGCTGTTTTTT. This encodes CASSPRGDAGELFF.

This clonotype came up many times. The chain couples TRBV11-3 to TRBJ2-7, with a weak D call TRBD1 (6 bases). Germline V gene data show CDR1 as SGHNT and CDR2 as YENEEA. V lost 5 bases, J lost 1 base, and 12 bases lay in between. The CDR3 extends over 14 amino acids. This CDR3 reads CASSGTRVSYEQYF. CDR3 coding DNA: TGTGCCAGCAGCGGGACACGGGTTTCCTACGAGCAGTACTTC.

With respect to this clonotype: Just one base apart from a much larger clone, this may be a read error. The CDR3 reads CASSVGAAQETQSF. CDR3 nucleotides: TGTGCCAGCAGCGTAGGAGCGGCCCAAGAGACCCAGTCCTTC. This sequence joins TRBV9 and TRBJ2-5; TRBD2 might be the D (5 bases). CDR1 and CDR2 (germline): SGDLS, YYNGEE. The CDR3 runs 14 residues.

This clonotype was counted at least ten times. The chain uses TRBV4-1 and TRBJ2-1; TRBD2 is a possible D gene (6 bases). CDR1 and CDR2 from the germline V gene are MGHRA and YSYEKL. Trimming took off 6 bases at V and 6 bases at J, with 15 bases between the two ends. The CDR3 consists of 14 residues. CDR3 in DNA: TGCGCCAGCAGACCTAGACTAGTCGGCAATGAGCAGTTCTTC. It codes for CASRPRLVGNEQFF.

This clonotype was observed many times. The V gene is TRBV4-1, the J gene TRBJ1-5; 12 positions agree with TRBD1. With V trimmed by 2 bases and J by 2 bases, 10 bases remained unmatched. Germline-derived CDR1 and CDR2 are MGHRA and YSYEKL. The CDR3 has 19 amino acids. The CDR3 protein is CASSQPGTGGRGGNQPQHF. CDR3 nucleotides: TGCGCCAGCAGCCAACCCGGGACAGGGGGCCGGGGCGGCAATCAGCCCCAGCATTTT.

On this clonotype itself: With a much larger clone just one base away, this may be a read error. The V gene is TRBV5-4, the J gene TRBJ2-1; TRBD1 matches at 10 bases. With 0 bases clipped from V and 6 bases from J, the junction kept 3 bases outside the gene matches. CDR1 and CDR2 from the germline V gene are SGHNT and YYREEE (reference sequence). The CDR3 spans 15 residues. Here the CDR3 DNA reads TGTGCCAGCAGCTTGGGGGGACAGGGGTGCAATGAGCAGTTCTTC. As protein: CASSLGGQGCNEQFF.

This clonotype was seen only a few times. The rearrangement uses TRBV5-6 and TRBJ1-2; 9 bases align to TRBD1. From germline, CDR1 is SGHDT and CDR2 YYEEEE. V lost 0 bases to trimming and J lost 5 bases; unmatched junction nucleotides: 5. The length of the CDR3 is 15 residues. The chain's CDR3 is CASSLGQGVFYGYTF. CDR3 DNA: TGTGCCAGCAGCTTGGGACAGGGGGTGTTTTATGGCTACACCTTC.

In the case of this clonotype: A much larger clone lies one base from this, so it may be a read error. J is TRBJ2-5 and V is TRBV14, with D possibly TRBD2 on 5 matching bases. Per germline, CDR1 SGHDN and CDR2 FVKESK. This CDR3 contains 14 residues. In DNA, the CDR3 is TGTGCCAGCAGCCATCCTGTCGAGTGGGAGACCCAGTCCTTC. It is translated as CASSHPVEWETQSF.

Ten or more counts support this clonotype. The CDR3 sequence is CATSEGTRIYNEQFF. CDR3 in DNA: TGTGCCACCAGTGAAGGGACACGGATTTACAATGAGCAGTTCTTC. This sequence joins TRBV24-1 and TRBJ2-1, with TRBD1 as a possible D gene (6 bases). V was cut by 4 bases and J by 4 bases, with 13 bases left in between. The CDR3 covers 15 residues. The germline V gene encodes CDR1 KGHDR and CDR2 SFDVKD.

Ten or more counts support this clonotype. This rearrangement joins TRBV12-3 or TRBV12-4 to TRBJ2-7; D assignment may be TRBD1 or TRBD2 (5 bases each). The CDR3 covers 14 residues. The V end was cut by 7 bases, the J end by 3 bases, with 16 bases between. CDR3 sequence: CASTRDAGLYEQYF. In DNA, the CDR3 is TGTGCCAGCACCCGGGACGCCGGCCTCTACGAGCAGTACTTC.

There are many counts of this clonotype. The V gene is TRBV7-9, the J gene TRBJ2-7, with TRBD2 matching over 7 bases. The CDR3 consists of 15 residues. Germline V gives CDR1 SEHNR, CDR2 FQNEAQ (reference sequence). V shed 1 base and J 2 bases; nucleotides not matched to a gene: 5. The CDR3 loop is CASSLEGGLAYEQYF. In DNA form, the CDR3 reads TGTGCCAGCAGCTTAGAAGGAGGACTAGCCTACGAGCAGTACTTC.

Concerning this clonotype: This may be a read error, as it is one base from a much larger clone. The chain employs TRBV4-3 and TRBJ2-7, with no clear D. The germline V gene encodes CDR1 LGHNA and CDR2 YSLEER. The CDR3 runs 17 residues. CDR3 sequence reads: CASSQSFGLQGTYEQDF. The CDR3 DNA follows: TGCGCCAGCAGCCAATCCTTCGGGCTACAAGGAACCTACGAGCAGGACTTC.

This clonotype was seen repeatedly, ten times or more. The chain carries TRBV20-1 and TRBJ1-5; D not certain. Trimming stripped 0 bases from V and 5 bases from J, with 11 bases between. CDR3 size: 14 residues. Germline V gives CDR1 DFQATT, CDR2 SNEGSKA (reference sequence). This CDR3 is CSARDRSVYQPQHF. Written as DNA, the CDR3 is TGCAGTGCTAGAGATAGGTCAGTCTATCAGCCCCAGCATTTT.

V usage is TRBV20-1 and J usage is TRBJ2-3; 12 bases map to TRBD2. The CDR3 runs 18 residues. In germline, CDR1 is DFQATT, CDR2 SNEGSKA (reference sequence). The V gene end was trimmed by 3 bases and the J gene end by 2 bases; junction bases not matched to a gene: 12. CDR3 DNA sequence: TGCAGTGCTAGGCCCCGGACTAGCGGGGTAACGAACACAGATACGCAGTATTTT. This translates into CSARPRTSGVTNTDTQYF.